This is a list of T cell receptor beta chains from one sample in a study of cytotoxic CD8 clonotypes in ibrutinib-treated CLL. TCRdb keeps only in-frame clones here, not all; method: immunoSEQ multiplex PCR. The sample yields around 7,900 clones, 60% to 80% seen once. Sample: PBMCs, taken before ibrutinib treatment. These receptors were obtained from a human donor with chronic lymphocytic leukemia. Both conserved end residues are part of each CDR3. The D gene is left open where the match is weak. Only part of the rows carry a size: once, few, many, or a class if the clone is expanded.

. TRBJ2-5 TRBV19 TRBD1 TGTGCCAGTAGCAGACAGGGACGGGGAGTCCAAGAGACCCAGTACTTC CASSRQGRGVQETQYF
. TRBJ2-1 TRBV6-1 TRBD1 TGTGCCAGCAGGGACAGGGGTTGGTATGAGCAGTTCTTC CASRDRGWYEQFF
. TRBJ2-7 TRBV27 . TGTGCCAGCAGTGAAGGGTTATATTCCTACGAGCAGTACTTC CASSEGLYSYEQYF
. TRBJ2-6 TRBV19 . TGTGCCAGTAGTATCGGACTAAGCTCTGGGGCCAACGTCCTGACTTTC CASSIGLSSGANVLTF
. TRBJ2-2 TRBV9 . TGTGCCAGCAGCGAGGTGGGGACCCTTTCCACCGGGGAGCTGTTTTTT CASSEVGTLSTGELFF
. TRBJ1-3 TRBV18 . TGTGCCAGCTCACCACCGCGGAAGATGGAGGGCCCCTCTGGAAACACCATATATTTT CASSPPRKMEGPSGNTIYF
few TRBJ2-4 TRBV15 . TGTGCCACCAGCAGAGTCCAGGGCAACATTCAGTACTTC CATSRVQGNIQYF
. TRBJ2-7 TRBV7-9 TRBD2 TGTGCCAGCAGTTCCAGAGGTAGCGGGAGGGTTGGCGAGCAGTACTTC CASSSRGSGRVGEQYF
. TRBJ1-2 TRBV19 . TGTGCCAGTAGTATTAAGGGTTCCGATGGCTACACCTTC CASSIKGSDGYTF
. TRBJ2-4 TRBV28 . TGTGCCAGCAGTTTAGCTAGCACGGTTAACATTCAGTACTTC CASSLASTVNIQYF
once TRBJ1-5 TRBV28 . TGTGCCAGCAGGTGGGGCAATCAGCCCCAGCATTTT CASRWGNQPQHF
. TRBJ2-3 TRBV6-6 TRBD2 TGTGCAACAGCACTAGCGCGCACAGATACGCAGTATTTT CATALARTDTQYF
. TRBJ2-5 TRBV6-4 . TGTGCCAGCAGTCTGGACGGTATGGAGACCCAGTACTTC CASSLDGMETQYF
. TRBJ2-7 TRBV19 TRBD2 TGTGCCAGTAGTCCCGGACTAGCGGAGCCCTCCTACGAGCAGTACTTC CASSPGLAEPSYEQYF
few TRBJ1-6 TRBV2 . TGTGCCAGCATCGACCCCGGGGCGCGGAGTTCACCCCTCCACTTT CASIDPGARSSPLHF
. TRBJ2-7 TRBV5-1 TRBD1 TGCGCCAGCAGCCATCCGAAGGGACAGGGGGCCTACGAGCAGTACTTC CASSHPKGQGAYEQYF
. TRBJ2-7 TRBV5-6 . TGTGCCAGCAGCTCCACCATCTCCGGGACTTCCTACGAGCAGTACTTC CASSSTISGTSYEQYF
few TRBJ1-2 TRBV6-1 TRBD1 TGTGCCAGCAGTCCCCGGGACAGGGTGGGCTACACCTTC CASSPRDRVGYTF
once TRBJ2-1 TRBV6-1 TRBD2 TGTGCCAGCAGTGTCCCCGGGACTAGCGGGACCAATGAGCAGTTCTTC CASSVPGTSGTNEQFF
once TRBJ1-1 TRBV28 . TGTGCCTGGAAACGTGGACGGGGAACTGAAGCTTTCTTT CAWKRGRGTEAFF
. TRBJ1-2 TRBV28 . TGTGCCAGCAGGCCACCGATCAGACAGGTCGGCTATGGCTACACCTTC CASRPPIRQVGYGYTF
. TRBJ2-2 TRBV27 . TGTGCCAGCACCTCCGGGCTCCCGCACACCGGGGAGCTGTTTTTT CASTSGLPHTGELFF
. TRBJ1-1 TRBV19 . TGTGCCAGTATTAGGTCCTATCAGGACACTGAAGCTTTCTTT CASIRSYQDTEAFF
. TRBJ2-5 TRBV14 . TGTGCCAGCAGCCAAGGGGCGGGAAGGCAAGAGACCCAGTACTTC CASSQGAGRQETQYF
once TRBJ1-4 TRBV4-1 . TGCGCCAGCAGCCAATTCGGGGGGGTTAATGAAAAACTGTTTTTT CASSQFGGVNEKLFF
. TRBJ2-2 TRBV5-8 . TGTGCCAGCAGCGCAAGGATTGGAACCGGGGAGCTGTTTTTT CASSARIGTGELFF
few TRBJ2-2 TRBV7-2 . TGTGCCAGCAGCTTAGCGCGAAACACCGGGGAGCTGTTTTTT CASSLARNTGELFF
. TRBJ2-5 TRBV4-1 . TGCGCCAGCAGCTACGACCCAATTGGAGGAGAGACCCAGTACTTC CASSYDPIGGETQYF
. TRBJ2-7 TRBV6-1 . TGTGCCAGCATAAGAGGGCAGACCTACGAGCAGTACTTC CASIRGQTYEQYF
. TRBJ2-2 TRBV5-1 TRBD2 TGCGCCAGCAGCTTGGAAGCGGGAAGGACCGGGGAGCTGTTTTTT CASSLEAGRTGELFF
few TRBJ1-1 TRBV28 . TGTGCCAGCCAGGGTCCTCACACTGAAGCTTTCTTT CASQGPHTEAFF
. TRBJ1-2 TRBV28 . TGTGCCAGCAGTTTATTCAGCGGGGGCGTATATGGCTACACCTTC CASSLFSGGVYGYTF
. TRBJ1-4 TRBV21-1 . TGTGCCAGCGCCCTGCGTCGACGACAGGGCGGAGAAAAACTGTTTTTT CASALRRRQGGEKLFF
few TRBJ1-5 TRBV28 . TGTGCCAGCACAGGGGCAGGGGAGGGTCAGCCCCAGCATTTT CASTGAGEGQPQHF
. TRBJ2-3 TRBV5-1 . TGCGCCAGCAGCTTGCCAGGGCCAGATACGCAGTATTTT CASSLPGPDTQYF